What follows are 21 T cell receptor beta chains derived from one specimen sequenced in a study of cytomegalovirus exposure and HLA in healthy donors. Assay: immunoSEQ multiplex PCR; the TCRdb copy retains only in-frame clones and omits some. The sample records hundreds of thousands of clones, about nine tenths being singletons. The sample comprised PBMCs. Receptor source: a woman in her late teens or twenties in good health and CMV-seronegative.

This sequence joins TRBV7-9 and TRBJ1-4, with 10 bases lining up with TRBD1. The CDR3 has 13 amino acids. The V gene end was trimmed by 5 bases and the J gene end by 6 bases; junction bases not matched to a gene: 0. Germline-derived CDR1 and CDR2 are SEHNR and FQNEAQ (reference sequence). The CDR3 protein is CASSGTGDEKLFF. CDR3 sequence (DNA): TGTGCCAGCAGCGGGACAGGGGATGAAAAACTGTTTTTT.

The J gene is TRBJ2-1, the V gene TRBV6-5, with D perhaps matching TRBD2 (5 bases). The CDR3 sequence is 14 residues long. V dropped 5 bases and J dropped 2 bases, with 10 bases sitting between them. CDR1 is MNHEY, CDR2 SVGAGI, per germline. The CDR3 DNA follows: TGTGCCAGCAGTGTCCGGGGAACCTACAATGAGCAGTTCTTC. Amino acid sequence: CASSVRGTYNEQFF.

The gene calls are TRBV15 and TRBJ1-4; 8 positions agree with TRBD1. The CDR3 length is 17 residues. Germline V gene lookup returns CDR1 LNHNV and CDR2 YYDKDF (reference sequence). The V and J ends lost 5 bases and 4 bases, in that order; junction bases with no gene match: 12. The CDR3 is CATSQGAGRFINEKLFF. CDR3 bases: TGTGCCACCAGCCAGGGGGCAGGGAGGTTCATTAATGAAAAACTGTTTTTT. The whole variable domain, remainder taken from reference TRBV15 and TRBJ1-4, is DAMVIQNPRYQVTQFGKPVTLSCSQTLNHNVMYWYQQKSSQAPKLLFHYYDKDFNNEADTPDNFQSRRPNTSFCFLDIRSPGLGDTAMYLCATSQGAGRFINEKLFFGSGTQLSVL.

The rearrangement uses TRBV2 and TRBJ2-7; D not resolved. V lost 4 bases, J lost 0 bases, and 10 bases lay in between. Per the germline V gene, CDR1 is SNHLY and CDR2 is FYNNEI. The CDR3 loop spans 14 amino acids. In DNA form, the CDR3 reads TGTGCCAGCAGTGTGTCCCCCTCCTCCTACGAGCAGTACTTC. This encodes CASSVSPSSYEQYF.

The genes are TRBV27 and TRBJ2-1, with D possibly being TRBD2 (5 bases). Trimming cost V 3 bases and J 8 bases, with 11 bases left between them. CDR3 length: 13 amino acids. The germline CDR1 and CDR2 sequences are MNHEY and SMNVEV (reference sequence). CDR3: CASSLWGSDEQFF. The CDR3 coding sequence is TGTGCCAGCAGTTTGTGGGGTAGCGATGAGCAGTTCTTC.

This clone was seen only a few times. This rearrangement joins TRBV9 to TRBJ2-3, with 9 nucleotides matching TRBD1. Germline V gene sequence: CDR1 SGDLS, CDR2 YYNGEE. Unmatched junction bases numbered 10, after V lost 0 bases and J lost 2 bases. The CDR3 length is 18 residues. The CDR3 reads CASSVGPTGGGLTDTQYF. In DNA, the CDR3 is TGTGCCAGCAGCGTAGGCCCTACAGGGGGCGGACTCACAGATACGCAGTATTTT.

The CDR3 nucleotides read TGTGCCAGCAGGCCGAGGAGGGACAGGGGATATGAGCAGTTCTTC. Its translation: CASRPRRDRGYEQFF. V gene TRBV6-5 combines with J gene TRBJ2-1; TRBD1 matches 10 bases. The V gene's germline CDR1 is MNHEY and CDR2 SVGAGI. This CDR3 comprises 15 residues. The ends lost 6 bases at V and 8 bases at J; junction bases unmatched: 10.

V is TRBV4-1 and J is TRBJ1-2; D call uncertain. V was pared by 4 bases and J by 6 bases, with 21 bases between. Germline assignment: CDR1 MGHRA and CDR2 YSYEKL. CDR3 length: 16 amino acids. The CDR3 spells CASSPPRTTYKDGYTF. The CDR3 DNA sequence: TGCGCCAGCAGCCCGCCTCGCACGACATACAAGGATGGCTACACCTTC.

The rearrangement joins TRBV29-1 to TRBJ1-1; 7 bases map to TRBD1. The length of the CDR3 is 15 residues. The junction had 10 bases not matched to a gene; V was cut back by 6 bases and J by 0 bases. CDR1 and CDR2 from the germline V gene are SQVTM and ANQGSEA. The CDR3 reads CSVIPGQIMNTEAFF. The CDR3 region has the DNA TGCAGCGTAATACCGGGACAGATTATGAACACTGAAGCTTTCTTT.

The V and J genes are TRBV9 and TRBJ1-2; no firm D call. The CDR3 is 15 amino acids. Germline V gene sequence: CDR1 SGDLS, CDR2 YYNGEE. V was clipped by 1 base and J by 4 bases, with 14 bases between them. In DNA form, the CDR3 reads TGTGCCAGCAGCGTAACCGGGCGGGGAGGCTATGGCTACACCTTC. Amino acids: CASSVTGRGGYGYTF.

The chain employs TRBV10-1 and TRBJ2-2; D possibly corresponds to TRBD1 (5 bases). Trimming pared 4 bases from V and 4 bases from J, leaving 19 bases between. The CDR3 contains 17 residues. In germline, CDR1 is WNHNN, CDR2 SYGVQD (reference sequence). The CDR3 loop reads CASSGIYGQGATGELFF. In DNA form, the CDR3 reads TGCGCCAGCAGTGGAATATATGGTCAGGGCGCCACCGGGGAGCTGTTTTTT.

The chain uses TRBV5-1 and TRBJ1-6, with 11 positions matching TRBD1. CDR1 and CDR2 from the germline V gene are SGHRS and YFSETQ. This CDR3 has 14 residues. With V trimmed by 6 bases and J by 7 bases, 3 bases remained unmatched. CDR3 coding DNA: TGCGCCAGCACCTGGACAGGGGGCAATTCACCCCTCCACTTT. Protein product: CASTWTGGNSPLHF.

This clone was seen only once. In DNA form, the CDR3 reads TGTGCCAGCACCCCAGGTTTTGGGGCAGGAGCTAACTATGGCTACACCTTC. Amino acids: CASTPGFGAGANYGYTF. The chain links TRBV28 to TRBJ1-2, with D possibly TRBD1 on 5 matching bases. The germline CDR1 and CDR2 sequences are MDHEN and SYDVKM. Trimming cost V 7 bases and J 0 bases, with 21 bases left between them. The CDR3 sequence is 17 residues long.

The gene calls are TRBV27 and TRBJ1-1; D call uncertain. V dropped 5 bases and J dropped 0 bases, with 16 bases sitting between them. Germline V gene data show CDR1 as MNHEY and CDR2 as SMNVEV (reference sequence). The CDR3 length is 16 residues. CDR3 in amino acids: CASSPTLPGLNTEAFF. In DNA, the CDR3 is TGTGCCAGCAGTCCGACACTACCGGGGTTGAACACTGAAGCTTTCTTT.

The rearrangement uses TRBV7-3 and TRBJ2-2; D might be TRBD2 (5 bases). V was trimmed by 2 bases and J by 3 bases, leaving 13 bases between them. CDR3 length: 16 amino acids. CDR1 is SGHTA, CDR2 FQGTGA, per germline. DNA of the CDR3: TGTGCCAGCAGCTTATACGCTAGCCCGGACACCGGGGAGCTGTTTTTT. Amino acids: CASSLYASPDTGELFF.

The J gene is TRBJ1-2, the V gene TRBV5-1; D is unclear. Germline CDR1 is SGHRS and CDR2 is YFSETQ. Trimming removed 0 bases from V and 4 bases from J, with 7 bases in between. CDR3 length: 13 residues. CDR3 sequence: CASSLDGAYGYTF. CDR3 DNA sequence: TGCGCCAGCAGCTTGGATGGAGCCTATGGCTACACCTTC.

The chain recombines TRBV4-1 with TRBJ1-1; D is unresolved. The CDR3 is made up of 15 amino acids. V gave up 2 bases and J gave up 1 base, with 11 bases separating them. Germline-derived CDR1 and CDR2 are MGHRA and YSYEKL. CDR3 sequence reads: CASSQRPPQNTEAFF. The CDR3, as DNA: TGCGCCAGCAGCCAACGCCCCCCACAGAACACTGAAGCTTTCTTT.

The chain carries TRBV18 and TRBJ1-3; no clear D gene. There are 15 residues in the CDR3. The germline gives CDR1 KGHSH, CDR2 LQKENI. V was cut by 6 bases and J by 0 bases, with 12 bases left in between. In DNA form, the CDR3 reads TGTGCCAGCTCTGAGATCGGCGGCTCTGGAAACACCATATATTTT. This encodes CASSEIGGSGNTIYF.

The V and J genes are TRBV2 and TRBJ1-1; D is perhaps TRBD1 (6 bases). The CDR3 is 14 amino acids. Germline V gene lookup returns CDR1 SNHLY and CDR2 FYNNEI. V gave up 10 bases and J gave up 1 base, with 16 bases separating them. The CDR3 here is CATSGVYRNTEAFF. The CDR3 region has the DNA TGTGCCACCTCAGGGGTATACAGGAACACTGAAGCTTTCTTT.

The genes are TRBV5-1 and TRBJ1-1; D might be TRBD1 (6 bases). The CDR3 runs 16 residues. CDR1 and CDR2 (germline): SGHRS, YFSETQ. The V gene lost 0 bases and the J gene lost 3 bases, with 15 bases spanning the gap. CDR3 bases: TGCGCCAGCAGCTTGGAGGTCGGGGGGCTGGACACTGAAGCTTTCTTT. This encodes CASSLEVGGLDTEAFF.

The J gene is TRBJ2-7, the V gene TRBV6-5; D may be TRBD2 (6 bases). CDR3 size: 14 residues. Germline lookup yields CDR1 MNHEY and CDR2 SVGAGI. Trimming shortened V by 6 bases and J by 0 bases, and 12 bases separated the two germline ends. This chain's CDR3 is CASRSGVFSYEQYF. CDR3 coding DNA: TGTGCCAGCAGATCGGGAGTATTCTCCTACGAGCAGTACTTC.